The 14 T cell receptor beta chains below come from one sample, sequenced in a study of T cell changes during pregnancy in multiple sclerosis. Method: immunoSEQ multiplex PCR; TCRdb's copy keeps in-frame clones and lacks some. The sample holds 60,000 to 65,000 clones, approximately 92% seen once. This sample comprised peripheral blood, obtained in the second trimester of pregnancy. Receptor source: a female donor with multiple sclerosis, enrolled in a pregnancy study.

The rearrangement uses TRBV4-2 and TRBJ2-2; D gene uncertain. Trimming stripped 0 bases from V and 1 base from J, with 9 bases between. Per germline, CDR1 LGHNA and CDR2 YNFKEQ. The CDR3 runs to 16 residues. CDR3 amino acids: CASSQDRTGNTGELFF. Here the CDR3 DNA reads TGTGCCAGCAGCCAAGATCGAACTGGGAACACCGGGGAGCTGTTTTTT.

V gene TRBV28 combines with J gene TRBJ2-1; the D gene is possibly TRBD2 (5 bases). Trimming left V 5 bases short and J 5 bases short, with 16 bases between. Germline V gene sequence: CDR1 MDHEN, CDR2 SYDVKM. The length of the CDR3 is 15 residues. The CDR3 is CASSRSTVRDNEQFF. CDR3 DNA: TGTGCCAGCAGTAGAAGCACAGTGAGGGACAATGAGCAGTTCTTC.

The genes are TRBV7-9 and TRBJ2-5; 10 bases fit TRBD2. Germline assignment: CDR1 SEHNR and CDR2 FQNEAQ (reference sequence). Unmatched junction bases numbered 3, after V lost 5 bases and J lost 3 bases. CDR3 size: 14 residues. The CDR3, as DNA: TGTGCCAGCAGCCGCGGACTAGCGGAAGAGACCCAGTACTTC. Translation gives CASSRGLAEETQYF.

The chain couples TRBV28 to TRBJ2-7; D may be TRBD1 (6 bases). V lost 5 bases to trimming and J lost 4 bases, with 15 bases between them. CDR3 length: 14 residues. Germline loops: CDR1 MDHEN, CDR2 SYDVKM. The CDR3 region is CASSPPDRVYEQYF. The CDR3 coding sequence is TGTGCCAGCAGTCCCCCGGACAGAGTGTACGAGCAGTACTTC.

J is TRBJ2-3 and V is TRBV11-2; D ambiguous. V dropped 4 bases and J dropped 3 bases, with 5 bases sitting between them. Germline assignment: CDR1 SGHAT and CDR2 FQNNGV. This CDR3 comprises 12 residues. CDR3 DNA: TGTGCCAGCAGCTCCTATACAGATACGCAGTATTTT. This translates into CASSSYTDTQYF.

CDR3 DNA sequence: TGTGCCAGTAGGGGACAGGGGGCTGGTGAAGCTTTCTTT. Translated, it gives CASRGQGAGEAFF. The chain combines TRBV19 with TRBJ1-1; TRBD1 matches 12 bases. The germline V gene has CDR1 LNHDA and CDR2 SQIVND (reference sequence). There are 13 residues in the CDR3. The ends lost 6 bases at V and 7 bases at J; junction bases unmatched: 3.

V gene TRBV9 combines with J gene TRBJ2-2; D possibly corresponds to TRBD1 (6 bases). The CDR3 extends over 15 amino acids. Germline loops: CDR1 SGDLS, CDR2 YYNGEE. Trimming removed 1 base from V and 1 base from J, with 8 bases in between. For the CDR3, the DNA is TGTGCCAGCAGCGTACGACAGGAGAACACCGGGGAGCTGTTTTTT. It specifies CASSVRQENTGELFF.

The chain is built from TRBV9 and TRBJ2-3, with D possibly matching TRBD2 (5 bases). This CDR3 is 14 amino acids long. Trimming left V 3 bases short and J 3 bases short, with 11 bases between. Germline V lookup: CDR1 SGDLS, CDR2 YYNGEE. The CDR3 DNA follows: TGTGCCAGCAGCGGAGGCGGACTTACAGATACGCAGTATTTT. Encoded protein: CASSGGGLTDTQYF.

This chain connects TRBV2 to TRBJ2-2; 9 bases match TRBD1. The CDR3 consists of 15 residues. CDR1 is SNHLY and CDR2 is FYNNEI in the germline V gene. Losses at the gene ends were 7 bases for V and 3 bases for J; bases not matched to a gene: 6. CDR3 in amino acids: CASKDRGRDTGELFF. The CDR3 region has the DNA TGTGCCAGCAAGGACAGGGGAAGGGACACCGGGGAGCTGTTTTTT.

This sequence joins TRBV11-2 and TRBJ2-2, with 12 bases lining up with TRBD2. This CDR3 region has 16 residues. The V and J ends lost 4 bases and 8 bases, in that order; junction bases with no gene match: 8. Germline V lookup: CDR1 SGHAT, CDR2 FQNNGV. The CDR3 sequence: CASSSRLAGEPGELFF. The CDR3 nucleotides are TGTGCCAGCAGCTCCAGACTAGCGGGAGAACCAGGGGAGCTGTTTTTT.

The chain uses TRBV4-2 and TRBJ2-7; TRBD1 aligns across 8 bases. The CDR3 has 15 amino acids. Germline V CDR1 and CDR2: LGHNA, YNFKEQ. With V trimmed by 3 bases and J by 6 bases, 10 bases remained unmatched. The CDR3 DNA reads TGTGCCAGCAGCCAGGAGACAGGGGCGGTCGGCGAGCAGTACTTC. This encodes CASSQETGAVGEQYF.

This chain connects TRBV7-3 to TRBJ2-5; 10 nucleotides line up with TRBD1. Trimming took 1 base from V and 5 from J; bases not matched to a gene: 4. The germline V gene has CDR1 SGHTA and CDR2 FQGTGA. The CDR3 has 15 amino acids. CDR3 nucleotides: TGTGCCAGCAGCTTAAGGGGACAGGGGCGGGAGACCCAGTACTTC. Translation: CASSLRGQGRETQYF. Full variable domain (missing parts from reference TRBV7-3 and TRBJ2-5): GAGVSQTPSNKVTEKGKYVELRCDPISGHTALYWYRQSLGQGPEFLIYFQGTGAADDSGLPNDRFFAVRPEGSVSTLKIQRTERGDSAVYLCASSLRGQGRETQYFGPGTRLLVL.

This clone has a single count. V is TRBV5-5 and J is TRBJ2-7; tentative D call: TRBD2 (5 bases). V lost 4 bases, J lost 2 bases, and 19 bases lay in between. Looked up from germline, CDR1 is SGHKS and CDR2 is YYEKEE (reference sequence). The CDR3 consists of 16 residues. The CDR3: CASSTPPDSYTYEQYF. CDR3 in DNA: TGTGCCAGCAGCACACCCCCGGACTCGTATACCTACGAGCAGTACTTC.

V and J are TRBV10-1 and TRBJ2-1; TRBD1 aligns across 8 bases. This CDR3 spans 14 amino acids. Germline trimming cut 0 bases from V and 8 bases from J; bases unmatched to any gene: 3. Germline V gives CDR1 WNHNN, CDR2 SYGVQD (reference sequence). CDR3 nucleotides: TGCGCCAGCAGTGAGTCCCCAGGGGGCTATGAGCAGTTCTTC. This gives the protein CASSESPGGYEQFF.